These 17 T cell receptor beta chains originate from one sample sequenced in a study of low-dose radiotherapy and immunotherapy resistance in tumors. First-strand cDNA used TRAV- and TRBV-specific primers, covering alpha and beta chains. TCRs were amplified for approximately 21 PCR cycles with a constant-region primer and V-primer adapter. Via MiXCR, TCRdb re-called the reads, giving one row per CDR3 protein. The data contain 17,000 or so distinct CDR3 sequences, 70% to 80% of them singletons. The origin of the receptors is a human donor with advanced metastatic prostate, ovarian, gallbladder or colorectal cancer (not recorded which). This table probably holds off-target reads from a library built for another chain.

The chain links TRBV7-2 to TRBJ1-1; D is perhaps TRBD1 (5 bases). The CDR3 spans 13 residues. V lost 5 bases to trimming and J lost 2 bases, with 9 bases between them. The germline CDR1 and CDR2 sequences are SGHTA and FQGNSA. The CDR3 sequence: CASSRQSNTEAFF. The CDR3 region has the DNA TGTGCCAGCAGCCGACAGAGTAACACTGAAGCTTTCTTT. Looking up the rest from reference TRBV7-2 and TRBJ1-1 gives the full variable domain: GAGVSQSPSNKVTEKGKDVELRCDPISGHTALYWYRQSLGQGLEFLIYFQGNSAPDKSGLPSDRFSAERTGGSVSTLTIQRTQQEDSAVYLCASSRQSNTEAFFGQGTRLTVV.

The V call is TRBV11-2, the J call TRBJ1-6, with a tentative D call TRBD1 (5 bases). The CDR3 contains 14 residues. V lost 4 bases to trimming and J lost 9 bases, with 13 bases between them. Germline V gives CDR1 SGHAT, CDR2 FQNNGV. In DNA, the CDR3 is TGTGCCAGCAGCTCTGGGGGAGAGGGTTCACCCCTCCACTTT. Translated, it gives CASSSGGEGSPLHF.

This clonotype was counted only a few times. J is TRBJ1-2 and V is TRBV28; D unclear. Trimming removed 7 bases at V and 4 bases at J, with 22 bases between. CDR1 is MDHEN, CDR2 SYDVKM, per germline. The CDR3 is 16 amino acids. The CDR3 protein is CASTYRSFGRGYGYTF. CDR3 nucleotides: TGTGCCAGCACCTATCGGAGTTTTGGGCGAGGCTATGGCTACACCTTC.

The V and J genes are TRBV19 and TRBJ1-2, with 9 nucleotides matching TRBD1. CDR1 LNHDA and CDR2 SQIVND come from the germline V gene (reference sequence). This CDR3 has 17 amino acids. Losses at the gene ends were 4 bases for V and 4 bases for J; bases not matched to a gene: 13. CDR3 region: CASSKPGTGITIYGYTF. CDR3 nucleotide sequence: TGTGCCAGTAGTAAACCCGGGACAGGGATAACCATCTATGGCTACACCTTC.

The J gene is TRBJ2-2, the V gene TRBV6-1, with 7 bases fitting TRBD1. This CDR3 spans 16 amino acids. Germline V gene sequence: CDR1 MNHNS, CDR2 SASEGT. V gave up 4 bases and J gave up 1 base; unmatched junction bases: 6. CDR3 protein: CASSGVGQRNTGELFF. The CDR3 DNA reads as TGTGCCAGCAGTGGAGTGGGACAGAGGAACACCGGGGAGCTGTTTTTT.

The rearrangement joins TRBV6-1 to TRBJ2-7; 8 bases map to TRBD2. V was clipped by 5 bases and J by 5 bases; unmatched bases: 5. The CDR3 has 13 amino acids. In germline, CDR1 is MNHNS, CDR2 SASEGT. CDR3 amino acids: CASSPAGGNEQYF. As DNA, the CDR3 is TGTGCCAGCAGTCCCGCGGGGGGTAACGAGCAGTACTTC.

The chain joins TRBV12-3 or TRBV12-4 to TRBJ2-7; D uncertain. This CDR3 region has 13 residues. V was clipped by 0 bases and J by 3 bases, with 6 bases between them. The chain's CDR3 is CASSLADYYEQYF. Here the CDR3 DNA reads TGTGCCAGCAGTTTAGCCGATTACTACGAGCAGTACTTC.

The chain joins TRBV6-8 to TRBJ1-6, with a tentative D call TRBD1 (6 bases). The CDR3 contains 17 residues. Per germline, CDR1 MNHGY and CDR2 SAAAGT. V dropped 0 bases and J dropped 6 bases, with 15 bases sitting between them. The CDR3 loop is CASSYSVLGASNSPLHF. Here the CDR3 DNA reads TGTGCCAGCAGTTACTCTGTTCTGGGGGCCAGTAATTCACCCCTCCACTTT.

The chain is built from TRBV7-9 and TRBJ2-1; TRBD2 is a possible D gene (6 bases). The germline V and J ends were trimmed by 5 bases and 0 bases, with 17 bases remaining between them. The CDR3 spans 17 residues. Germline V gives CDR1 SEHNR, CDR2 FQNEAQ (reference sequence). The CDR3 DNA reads TGTGCCAGCAGCCTCCCCAGCTCCGGGAGCTCCTACAATGAGCAGTTCTTC. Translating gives CASSLPSSGSSYNEQFF.

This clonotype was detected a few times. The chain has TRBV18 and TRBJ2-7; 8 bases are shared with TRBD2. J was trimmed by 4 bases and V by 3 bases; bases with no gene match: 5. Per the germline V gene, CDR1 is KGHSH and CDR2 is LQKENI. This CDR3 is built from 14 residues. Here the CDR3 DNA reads TGTGCCAGCTCACCCCGGGGGGGTCCGTACGAGCAGTACTTC. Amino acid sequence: CASSPRGGPYEQYF.

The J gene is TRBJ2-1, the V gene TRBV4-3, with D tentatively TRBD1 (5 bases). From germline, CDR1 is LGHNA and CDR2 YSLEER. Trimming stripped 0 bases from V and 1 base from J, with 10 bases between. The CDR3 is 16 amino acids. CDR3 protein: CASSQEDPGSYNEQFF. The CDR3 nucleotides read TGCGCCAGCAGCCAAGAGGACCCAGGGTCCTACAATGAGCAGTTCTTC.

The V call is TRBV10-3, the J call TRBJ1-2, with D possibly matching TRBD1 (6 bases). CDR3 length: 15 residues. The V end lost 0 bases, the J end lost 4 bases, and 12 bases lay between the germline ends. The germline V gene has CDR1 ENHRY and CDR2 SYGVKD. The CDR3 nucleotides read TGTGCCATCAGTGAGTCGGGGGGCTCGATCTATGGCTACACCTTC. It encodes CAISESGGSIYGYTF.

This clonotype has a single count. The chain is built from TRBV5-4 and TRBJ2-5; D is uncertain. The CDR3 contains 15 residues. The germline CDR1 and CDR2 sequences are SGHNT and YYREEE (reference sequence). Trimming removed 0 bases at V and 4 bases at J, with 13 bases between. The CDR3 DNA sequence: TGTGCCAGCAGCTTGGTGTCGGGTACGGGAGAGACCCAGTACTTC. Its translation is CASSLVSGTGETQYF.

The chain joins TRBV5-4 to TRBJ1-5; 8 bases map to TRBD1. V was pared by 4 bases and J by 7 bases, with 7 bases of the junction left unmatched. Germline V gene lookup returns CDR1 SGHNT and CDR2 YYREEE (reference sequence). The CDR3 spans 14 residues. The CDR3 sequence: CASSPDRGGQPQHF. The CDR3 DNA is TGTGCCAGCAGCCCCGACAGGGGTGGGCAGCCCCAGCATTTT.

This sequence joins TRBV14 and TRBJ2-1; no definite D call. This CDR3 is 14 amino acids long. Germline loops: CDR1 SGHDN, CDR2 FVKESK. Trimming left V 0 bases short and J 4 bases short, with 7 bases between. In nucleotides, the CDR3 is TGTGCCAGCAGCCAAGAAGACCGTTACAATGAGCAGTTCTTC. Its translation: CASSQEDRYNEQFF.

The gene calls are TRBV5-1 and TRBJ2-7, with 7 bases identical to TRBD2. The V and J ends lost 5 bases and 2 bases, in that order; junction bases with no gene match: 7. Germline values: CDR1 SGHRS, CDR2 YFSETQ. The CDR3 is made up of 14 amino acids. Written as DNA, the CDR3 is TGCGCCAGCAGAGACAGCGGGAATCCCTACGAGCAGTACTTC. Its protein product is CASRDSGNPYEQYF.

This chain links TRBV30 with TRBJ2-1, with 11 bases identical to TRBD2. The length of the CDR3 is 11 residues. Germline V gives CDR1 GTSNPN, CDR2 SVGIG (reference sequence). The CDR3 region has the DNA TGTGGGACTAGCGGGTTAAATGAGCAGTTCTTC. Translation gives CGTSGLNEQFF. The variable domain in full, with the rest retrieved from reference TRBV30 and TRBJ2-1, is SQTIHQWPATLVQPVGSPLSLECTVEGTSNPNLYWYRQAAGRGLQLLFYSVGIGQISSEVPQNLSASRPQDRQFILSSKKLLLSDSGFYLCGTSGLNEQFFGPGTRLTVL.